This TCR beta chain was recorded in a study of cytomegalovirus exposure and HLA in healthy donors. CDR1 is SGHTA and CDR2 is FQGTGA in the germline V gene. Trimming at V came to 4 bases and at J to 6 bases, leaving 11 bases not matched to a gene. The CDR3 has 15 amino acids. This clone was counted a single time. Antigen: not known. Study-level results: The study listed around 150 cytomegalovirus-associated TCR beta chains. A later analysis found TCR association rates differed by HLA locus, highest for DRB1 and lowest for HLA-C.

PCR primers comprised 60 Vbeta and 13 Jbeta primers. Repertoires were generated with immunoSEQ multiplex PCR, while TCRdb's copy carries only in-frame clones and drops some. The sample shows approximately 280,000 clones, roughly 90% of them seen only once. Material for sequencing was PBMCs. This sequence was found in a man aged 35-49 years in good health and CMV-seropositive. The V call is TRBV7-3, the J call TRBJ1-2; 7 bases fit TRBD1. The DNA of the CDR3 is TGTGCCAGCAGCTACGGGACAGTGGGGGAGAATGGCTACACCTTC. This encodes CASSYGTVGENGYTF.